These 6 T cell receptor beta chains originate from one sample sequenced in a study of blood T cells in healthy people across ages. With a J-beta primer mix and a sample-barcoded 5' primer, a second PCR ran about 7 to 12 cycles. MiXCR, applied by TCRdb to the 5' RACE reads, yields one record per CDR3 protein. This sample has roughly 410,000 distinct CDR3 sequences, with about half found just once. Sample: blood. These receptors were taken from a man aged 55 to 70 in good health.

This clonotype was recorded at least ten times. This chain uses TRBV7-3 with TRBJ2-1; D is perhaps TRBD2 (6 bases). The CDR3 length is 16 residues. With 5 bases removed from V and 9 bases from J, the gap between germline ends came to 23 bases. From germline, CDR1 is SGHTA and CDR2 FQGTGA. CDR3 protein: CASSGGPTYPGGEQFF. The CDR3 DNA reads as TGTGCCAGCAGCGGCGGACCAACCTACCCCGGGGGTGAGCAGTTCTTC. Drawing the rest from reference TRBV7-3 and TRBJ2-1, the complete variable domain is GAGVSQTPSNKVTEKGKYVELRCDPISGHTALYWYRQSLGQGPEFLIYFQGTGAADDSGLPNDRFFAVRPEGSVSTLKIQRTERGDSAVYLCASSGGPTYPGGEQFFGPGTRLTVL.

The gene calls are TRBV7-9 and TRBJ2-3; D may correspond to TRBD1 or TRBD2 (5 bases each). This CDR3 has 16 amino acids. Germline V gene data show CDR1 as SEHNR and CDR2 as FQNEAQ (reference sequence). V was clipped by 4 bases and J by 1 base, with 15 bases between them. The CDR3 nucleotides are TGTGCCAGCAGCTCCCGACAGCCCGGGGGCACAGATACGCAGTATTTT. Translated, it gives CASSSRQPGGTDTQYF. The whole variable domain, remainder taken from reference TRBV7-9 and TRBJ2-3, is DTGVSQNPRHKITKRGQNVTFRCDPISEHNRLYWYRQTLGQGPEFLTYFQNEAQLEKSRLLSDRFSAERPKGSFSTLEIQRTEQGDSAMYLCASSSRQPGGTDTQYFGPGTRLTVL.

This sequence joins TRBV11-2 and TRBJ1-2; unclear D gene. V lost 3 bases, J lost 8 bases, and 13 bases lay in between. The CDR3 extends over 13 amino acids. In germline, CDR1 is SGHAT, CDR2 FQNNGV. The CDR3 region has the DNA TGTGCCAGCAGCTTTGAGGGCCCGTGGGGCTACACCTTC. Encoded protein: CASSFEGPWGYTF. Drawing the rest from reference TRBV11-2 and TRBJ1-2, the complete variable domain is EAGVAQSPRYKIIEKRQSVAFWCNPISGHATLYWYQQILGQGPKLLIQFQNNGVVDDSQLPKDRFSAERLKGVDSTLKIQPAKLEDSAVYLCASSFEGPWGYTFGSGTRLTVV.

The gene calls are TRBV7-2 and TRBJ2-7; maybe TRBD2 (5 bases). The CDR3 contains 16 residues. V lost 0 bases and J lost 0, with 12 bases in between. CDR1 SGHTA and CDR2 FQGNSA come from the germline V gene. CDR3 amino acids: CASSLAPGGFSYEQYF. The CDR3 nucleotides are TGTGCCAGCAGCTTAGCGCCGGGCGGGTTCTCCTACGAGCAGTACTTC.

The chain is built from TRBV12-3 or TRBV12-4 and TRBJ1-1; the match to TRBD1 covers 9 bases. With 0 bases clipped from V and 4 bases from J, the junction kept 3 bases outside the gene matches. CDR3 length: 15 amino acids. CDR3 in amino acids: CASSLAGTGRTEAFF. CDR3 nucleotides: TGTGCCAGCAGTTTAGCGGGGACAGGGCGCACTGAAGCTTTCTTT.

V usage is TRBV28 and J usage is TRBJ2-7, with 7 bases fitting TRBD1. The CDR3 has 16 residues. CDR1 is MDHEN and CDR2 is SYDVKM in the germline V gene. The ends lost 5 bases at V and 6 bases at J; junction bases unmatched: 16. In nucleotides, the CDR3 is TGTGCCAGCAGTACACCTTCGACAGGGAAAGAGGGCGAGCAGTACTTC. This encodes CASSTPSTGKEGEQYF.